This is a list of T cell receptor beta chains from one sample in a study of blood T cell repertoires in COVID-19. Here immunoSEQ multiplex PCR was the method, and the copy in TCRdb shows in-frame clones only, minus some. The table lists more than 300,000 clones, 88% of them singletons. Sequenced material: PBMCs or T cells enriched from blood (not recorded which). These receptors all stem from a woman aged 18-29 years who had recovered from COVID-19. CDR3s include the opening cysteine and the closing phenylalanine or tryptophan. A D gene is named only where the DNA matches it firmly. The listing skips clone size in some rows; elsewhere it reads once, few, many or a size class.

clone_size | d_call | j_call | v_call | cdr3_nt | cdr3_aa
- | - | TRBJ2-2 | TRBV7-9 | TGTGCCAGCAGCTTAGTCCTAGTCACCGGGGAGCTGTTTTTT | CASSLVLVTGELFF
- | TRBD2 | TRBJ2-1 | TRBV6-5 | TGTGCCAGCAGTTCCCTCGGGCGGGAGCACAATGAGCAGTTCTTC | CASSSLGREHNEQFF
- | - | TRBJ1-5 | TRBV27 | TGTGCCAGCAGTTCCTCAAGACTTAGCAATCAGCCCCAGCATTTT | CASSSSRLSNQPQHF
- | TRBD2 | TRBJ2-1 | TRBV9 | TGTGCCAGCGAGGGACTAGCGGGGCACTACAATGAGCAGTTCTTC | CASEGLAGHYNEQFF
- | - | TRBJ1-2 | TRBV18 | TGTGCCAGCTCCCCAAACGGTATATCTAACTATGGCTACACCTTC | CASSPNGISNYGYTF
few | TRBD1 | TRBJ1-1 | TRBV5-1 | TGCGCCAGCAGCTTGGATGGACAGGGGGCTGAAGCTTTCTTT | CASSLDGQGAEAFF
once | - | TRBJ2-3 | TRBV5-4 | TGTGCCAGCAGCTTGAATTCTAGTGGTTCTCCTGGCACAGATACGCAGTATTTT | CASSLNSSGSPGTDTQYF
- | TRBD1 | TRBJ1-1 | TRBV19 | TGTGCCAGTAGTTCGTCTATCGGGACAGGGGGCGGGGGTCCTGAAGCTTTCTTT | CASSSSIGTGGGGPEAFF
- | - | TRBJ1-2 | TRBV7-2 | TGTGCCAGCAGCTTAGTCATGACAGTTAACTATGGCTACACCTTC | CASSLVMTVNYGYTF
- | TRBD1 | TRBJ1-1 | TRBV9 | TGTGCCAGCAGTGCAATCTTGACAGGGGCGTTTACTGAAGCTTTCTTT | CASSAILTGAFTEAFF
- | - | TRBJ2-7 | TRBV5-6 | TGTGCCAGCAGCTTGGCCGCAGTAAGCTCCTACGAGCAGTACTTC | CASSLAAVSSYEQYF
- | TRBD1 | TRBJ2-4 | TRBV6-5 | TGTGCCAGCAATATCGGGACAGGGGTTGACATTCAGTACTTC | CASNIGTGVDIQYF
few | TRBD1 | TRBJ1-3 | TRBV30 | TGTGCCTGGGACAGGGTCAGCTCTGGAAACACCATATATTTT | CAWDRVSSGNTIYF
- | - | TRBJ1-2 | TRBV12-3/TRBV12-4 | TGTGCCAGCAGTACCGCGGGGGGAATACGCTACACCTTC | CASSTAGGIRYTF
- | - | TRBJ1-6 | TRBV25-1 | TGTGCCAGCAGTGAATCTTCTAGTAATTCACCCCTCCACTTT | CASSESSSNSPLHF
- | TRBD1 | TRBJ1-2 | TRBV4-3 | TGCGCCAGCAGCCAAGATCGGGGACAGGGTAACTATGGCTACACCTTC | CASSQDRGQGNYGYTF
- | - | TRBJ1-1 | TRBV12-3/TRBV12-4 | TGTGCCAGCAGTTTAGGGGAGACTGAAGCTTTCTTT | CASSLGETEAFF
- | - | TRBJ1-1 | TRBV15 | TGTGCCACCAGCGGCCGACAGGCGGTGAACACTGAAGCTTTCTTT | CATSGRQAVNTEAFF
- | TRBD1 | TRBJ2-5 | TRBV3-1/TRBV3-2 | TGTGCCAGCAGCCCCCGGGACAGGGTTGAAGAGACCCAGTACTTC | CASSPRDRVEETQYF
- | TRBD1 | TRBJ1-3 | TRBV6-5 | TGTGCCAGCAGCAATACAGGGGGCTCTGGAAACACCATATATTTT | CASSNTGGSGNTIYF
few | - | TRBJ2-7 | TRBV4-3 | TGCGCCAGCAGCCCGGGAATTGGGGAGCAGTACTTC | CASSPGIGEQYF
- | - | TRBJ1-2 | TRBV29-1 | TGCAGCGTTGAAGATACTGGGCTAGGCTACACCTTC | CSVEDTGLGYTF
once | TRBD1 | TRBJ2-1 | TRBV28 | TGTGCCAGCAAGGCGAGGGACAGCTCCTACAATGAGCAGTTCTTC | CASKARDSSYNEQFF
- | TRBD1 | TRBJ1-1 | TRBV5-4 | TGTGCCAGCAGCTTGGCGCAGGGGGCTGAAGCTTTCTTT | CASSLAQGAEAFF
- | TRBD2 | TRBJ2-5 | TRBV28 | TGTGCCAGCAGTCTCGGGGGGGCAGGAGAGACCCAGTACTTC | CASSLGGAGETQYF
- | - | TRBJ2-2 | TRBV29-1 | TGCAGCGTGGCGGGTGGGGATGGTCATCGGGAGCTGTTTTTT | CSVAGGDGHRELFF
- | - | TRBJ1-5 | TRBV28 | TGTGCCAGCAGTTTATTGGTCGAGAGGTTGACTAGCAATCAGCCCCAGCATTTT | CASSLLVERLTSNQPQHF
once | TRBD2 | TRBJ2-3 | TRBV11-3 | TGTGCCAGCAGCTTAGAGGTGGGGGTAGCGGGGGCCGCAGATACGCAGTATTTT | CASSLEVGVAGAADTQYF
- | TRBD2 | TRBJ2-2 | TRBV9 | TGTGCCAGCAGCGTAGGACTAGCGGAGAACACCGGGGAGCTGTTTTTT | CASSVGLAENTGELFF
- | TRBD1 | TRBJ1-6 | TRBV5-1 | TGCGCCAGCAGCTTCCGGACAGGGGGGAATAATTCACCCCTCCACTTT | CASSFRTGGNNSPLHF
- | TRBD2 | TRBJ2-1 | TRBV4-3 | TGCGCCAGCAGCGTCAGCGGGGGGCTGGACGGGTACAATGAGCAGTTCTTC | CASSVSGGLDGYNEQFF
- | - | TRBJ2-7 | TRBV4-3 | TGCGCCAGCAGCCAAGTATCGGGGGACGAGCAGTACTTC | CASSQVSGDEQYF
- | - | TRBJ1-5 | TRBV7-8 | TGTGCCAGCACCCCGTCAGGGCCGAGCTATAGCAATCAGCCCCAGCATTTT | CASTPSGPSYSNQPQHF
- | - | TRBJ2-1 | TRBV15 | TGTGCCACCAGCAGAGATCTGGCGGGGCTTCACAATGAGCAGTTCTTC | CATSRDLAGLHNEQFF
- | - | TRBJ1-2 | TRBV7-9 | TGTGCCAGCAGCCCTCCAGGGTCGGCCTATGGCTACACCTTC | CASSPPGSAYGYTF
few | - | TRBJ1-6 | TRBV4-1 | TGCGCCAGCAGCCAAGTGCCAGGGACATCCCTCCACTTT | CASSQVPGTSLHF
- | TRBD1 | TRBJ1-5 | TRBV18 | TGTGCCAGCTCCCAAAGGGGGACAGGGAGTCAGCCCCAGCATTTT | CASSQRGTGSQPQHF
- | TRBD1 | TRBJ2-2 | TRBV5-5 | TGTGCCAGCAGCGGACTTCAGGGGGCAAACACCGGGGAGCTGTTTTTT | CASSGLQGANTGELFF
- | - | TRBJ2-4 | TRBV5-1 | TGCGCCAGCACCTCCTCAGGCATTCAGTACTTC | CASTSSGIQYF
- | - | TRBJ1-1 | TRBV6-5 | TGTGCCAGCAGTTACCGCCCACCGGGTTTGAACACTGAAGCTTTCTTT | CASSYRPPGLNTEAFF
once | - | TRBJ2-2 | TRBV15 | TGTGCCACCAGCAGATACACGAACACCGGGGAGCTGTTTTTT | CATSRYTNTGELFF
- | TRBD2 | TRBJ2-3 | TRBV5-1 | TGCGCCAGCAGCTTGGGGATAGCGGGGGTTGAGACAGATACGCAGTATTTT | CASSLGIAGVETDTQYF
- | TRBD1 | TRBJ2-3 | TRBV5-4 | TGTGCCAGCAGCTCCGGACAGGGGTCCACAGATACGCAGTATTTT | CASSSGQGSTDTQYF
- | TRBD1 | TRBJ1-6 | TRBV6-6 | TGTGCCAGCAGTCGATTCCGGGACAGGAAAATACTCACCACCAAACTCCTACGGGGTTCACCCCTCCACTTT | CASSRFRDRKILTTKLLRGSPLHF
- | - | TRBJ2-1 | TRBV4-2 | TGTGCCAGCAGCCAAGGGGGGGAAATCTCCTACAATGAGCAGTTCTTC | CASSQGGEISYNEQFF
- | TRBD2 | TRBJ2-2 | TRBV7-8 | TGTGCCAGCAGCTTGGAGCGGGGGGGCACCGGGGAGCTGTTTTTT | CASSLERGGTGELFF
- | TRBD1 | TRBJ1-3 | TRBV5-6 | TGTGCCAGCAGTCGGACAGGGCCTGGAAACACCATATATTTT | CASSRTGPGNTIYF
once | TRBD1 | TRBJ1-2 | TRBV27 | TGTGCCAGCAGTCCCCTAGACAGGGTAGATGGCTACACCTTC | CASSPLDRVDGYTF
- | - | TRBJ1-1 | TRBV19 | TGTGCCAGTAGTATCACACAGGGTTTAAACACTGAAGCTTTCTTT | CASSITQGLNTEAFF
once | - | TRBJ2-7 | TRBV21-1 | TGTGCCAACCTTAGGCCCCAGGGCCACGAGCAGTACTTC | CANLRPQGHEQYF
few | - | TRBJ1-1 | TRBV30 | TGTGCCTGGAGTCGGACCCGAGGGGCTTTCTTT | CAWSRTRGAFF
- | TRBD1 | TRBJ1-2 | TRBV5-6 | TGTGCCAGCACCCCCAACCTCATAGGACAGGGATACTATGGCTACACCTTC | CASTPNLIGQGYYGYTF
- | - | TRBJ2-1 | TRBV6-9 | TGTGCCAGCAGTTATTCGAGAAGGGCTAGCCAGGCAAATGAGCAGTTCTTC | CASSYSRRASQANEQFF